This TCR beta chain was obtained from a study of beta chain features in type 1 diabetes. The entirety of the isolated RNA underwent reverse transcription, so expressed TCRB transcripts were sequenced. Only in-frame clones appear in the TCRdb table, and some are missing; sequencing was by immunoSEQ multiplex PCR. The sample lists 160,000 or so clones; around 8.3% were seen once. This clone was detected a few times. Its antigen is unidentified. V dropped 8 bases and J dropped 1 base, with 8 bases sitting between them. The CDR3 covers 13 residues. Germline values: CDR1 SGHVS, CDR2 FQNEAQ. Study-level findings and limits: Whether HLA type affects TCRB rearrangement stayed undetermined in the present work. Among all four CD4+ subsets, Type 1 diabetes patients had TCRB CDR3s that were moderately but significantly shorter. Insertion counts at VDJ junctions were lower in type 1 diabetes patients, who also showed more deletions there.

The chain links TRBV7-8 to TRBJ2-2; D is unclear. This sequence was found in a woman aged 18-35 years with type 1 diabetes. Specimen: central memory CD4+ T cells from blood. The DNA for the CDR3 is TGTGCCAGCGTCCCCTTGAACACCGGGGAGCTGTTTTTT. Encoded protein: CASVPLNTGELFF.